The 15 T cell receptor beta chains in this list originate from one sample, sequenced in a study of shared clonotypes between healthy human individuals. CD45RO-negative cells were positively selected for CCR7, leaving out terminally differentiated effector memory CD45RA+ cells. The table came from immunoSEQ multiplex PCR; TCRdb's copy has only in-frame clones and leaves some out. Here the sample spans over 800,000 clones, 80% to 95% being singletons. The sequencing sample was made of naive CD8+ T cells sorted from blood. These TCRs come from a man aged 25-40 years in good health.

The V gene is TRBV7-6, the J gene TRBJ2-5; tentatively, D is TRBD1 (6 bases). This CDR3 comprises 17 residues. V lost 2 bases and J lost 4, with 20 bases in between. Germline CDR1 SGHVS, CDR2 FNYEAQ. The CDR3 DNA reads TGTGCCAGCAGCTTATCCAGTCCTCACAGGGAAGTAGAGACCCAGTACTTC. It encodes CASSLSSPHREVETQYF. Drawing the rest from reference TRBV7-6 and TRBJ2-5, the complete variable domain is GAGVSQSPRYKVTKRGQDVALRCDPISGHVSLYWYRQALGQGPEFLTYFNYEAQQDKSGLPNDRFSAERPEGSISTLTIQRTEQRDSAMYRCASSLSSPHREVETQYFGPGTRLLVL.

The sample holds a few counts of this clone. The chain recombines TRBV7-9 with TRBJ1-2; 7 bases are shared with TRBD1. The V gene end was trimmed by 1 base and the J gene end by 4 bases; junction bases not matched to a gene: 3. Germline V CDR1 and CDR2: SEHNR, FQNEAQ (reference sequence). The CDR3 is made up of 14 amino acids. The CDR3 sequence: CASSLGGQIYGYTF. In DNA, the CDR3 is TGTGCCAGCAGCTTAGGGGGACAGATCTATGGCTACACCTTC. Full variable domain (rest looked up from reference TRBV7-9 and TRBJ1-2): DTGVSQNPRHKITKRGQNVTFRCDPISEHNRLYWYRQTLGQGPEFLTYFQNEAQLEKSRLLSDRFSAERPKGSFSTLEIQRTEQGDSAMYLCASSLGGQIYGYTFGSGTRLTVV.

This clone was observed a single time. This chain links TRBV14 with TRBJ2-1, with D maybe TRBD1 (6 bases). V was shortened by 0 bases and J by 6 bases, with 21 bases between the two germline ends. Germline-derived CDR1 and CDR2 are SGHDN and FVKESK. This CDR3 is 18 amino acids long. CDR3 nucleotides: TGTGCCAGCAGCCAAGAAGGGGACCAGCGGAGCAGGGGCAATGAGCAGTTCTTC. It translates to CASSQEGDQRSRGNEQFF.

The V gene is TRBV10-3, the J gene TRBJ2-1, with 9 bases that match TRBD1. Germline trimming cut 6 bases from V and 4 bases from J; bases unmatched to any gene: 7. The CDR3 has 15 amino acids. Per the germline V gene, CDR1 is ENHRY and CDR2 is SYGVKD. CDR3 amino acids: CAISRTGDPYNEQFF. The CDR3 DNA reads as TGTGCCATCAGCCGGACAGGGGACCCATACAATGAGCAGTTCTTC.

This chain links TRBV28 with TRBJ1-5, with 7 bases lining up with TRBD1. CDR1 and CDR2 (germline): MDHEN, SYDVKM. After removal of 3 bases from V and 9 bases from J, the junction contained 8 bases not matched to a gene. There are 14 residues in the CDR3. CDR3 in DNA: TGTGCCAGCAGTTTGACGGGCCAGGGGGGGCCCCAGCATTTT. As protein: CASSLTGQGGPQHF.

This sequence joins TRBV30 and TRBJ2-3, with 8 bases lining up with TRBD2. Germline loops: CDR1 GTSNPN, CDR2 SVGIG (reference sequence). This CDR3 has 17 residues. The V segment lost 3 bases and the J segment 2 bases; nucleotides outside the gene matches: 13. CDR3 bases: TGTGCCTGGAGCGTACTTATCTTAGCGGGAAACACAGATACGCAGTATTTT. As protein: CAWSVLILAGNTDTQYF. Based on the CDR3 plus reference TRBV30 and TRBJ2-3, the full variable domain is SQTIHQWPATLVQPVGSPLSLECTVEGTSNPNLYWYRQAAGRGLQLLFYSVGIGQISSEVPQNLSASRPQDRQFILSSKKLLLSDSGFYLCAWSVLILAGNTDTQYFGPGTRLTVL.

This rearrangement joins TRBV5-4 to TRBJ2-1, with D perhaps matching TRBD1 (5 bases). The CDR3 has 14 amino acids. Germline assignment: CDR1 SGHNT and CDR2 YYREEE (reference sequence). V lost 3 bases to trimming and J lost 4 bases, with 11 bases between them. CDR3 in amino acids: CASSSWGLYNEQFF. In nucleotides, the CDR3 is TGTGCCAGCAGCTCTTGGGGCCTTTACAATGAGCAGTTCTTC.

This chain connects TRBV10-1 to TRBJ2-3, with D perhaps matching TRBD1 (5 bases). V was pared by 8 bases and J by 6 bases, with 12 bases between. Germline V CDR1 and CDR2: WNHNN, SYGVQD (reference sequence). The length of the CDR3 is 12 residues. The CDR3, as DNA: TGCGCCAGCTCTCTGGCAGGGGATACGCAGTATTTT. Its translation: CASSLAGDTQYF.

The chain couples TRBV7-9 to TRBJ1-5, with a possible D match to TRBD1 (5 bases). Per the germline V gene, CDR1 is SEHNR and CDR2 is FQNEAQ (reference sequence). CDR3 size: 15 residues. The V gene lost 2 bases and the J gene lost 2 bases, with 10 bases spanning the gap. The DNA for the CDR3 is TGTGCCAGCAGCTTACCAGGGAATCGCAATCAGCCCCAGCATTTT. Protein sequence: CASSLPGNRNQPQHF.

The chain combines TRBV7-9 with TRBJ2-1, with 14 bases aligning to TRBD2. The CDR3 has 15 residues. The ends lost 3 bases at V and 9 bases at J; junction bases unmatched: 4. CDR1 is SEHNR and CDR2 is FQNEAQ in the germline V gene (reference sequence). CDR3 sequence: CASSLGTSGSFEQFF. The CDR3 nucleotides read TGTGCCAGCAGCTTGGGGACTAGCGGGAGTTTTGAGCAGTTCTTC.

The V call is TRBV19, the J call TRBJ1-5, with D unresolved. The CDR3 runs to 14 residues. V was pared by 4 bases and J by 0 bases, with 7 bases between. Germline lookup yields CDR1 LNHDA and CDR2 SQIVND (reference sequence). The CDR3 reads CASSSTSSNQPQHF. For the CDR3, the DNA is TGTGCCAGTAGTAGCACGAGTAGCAATCAGCCCCAGCATTTT. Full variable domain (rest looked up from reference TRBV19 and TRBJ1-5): DGGITQSPKYLFRKEGQNVTLSCEQNLNHDAMYWYRQDPGQGLRLIYYSQIVNDFQKGDIAEGYSVSREKKESFPLTVTSAQKNPTAFYLCASSSTSSNQPQHFGDGTRLSIL.

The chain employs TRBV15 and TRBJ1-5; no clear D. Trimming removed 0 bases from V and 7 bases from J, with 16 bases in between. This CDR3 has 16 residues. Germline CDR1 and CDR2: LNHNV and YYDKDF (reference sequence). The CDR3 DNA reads TGTGCCACCAGCAGAGATCTAGAGGGCGGACGGCAGCCCCAGCATTTT. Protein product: CATSRDLEGGRQPQHF.

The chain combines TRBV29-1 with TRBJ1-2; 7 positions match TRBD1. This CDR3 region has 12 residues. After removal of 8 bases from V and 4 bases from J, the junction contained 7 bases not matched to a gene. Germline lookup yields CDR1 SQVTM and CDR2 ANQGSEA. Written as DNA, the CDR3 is TGCAGCAGCGACAGGGCTTCCTATGGCTACACCTTC. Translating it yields CSSDRASYGYTF.

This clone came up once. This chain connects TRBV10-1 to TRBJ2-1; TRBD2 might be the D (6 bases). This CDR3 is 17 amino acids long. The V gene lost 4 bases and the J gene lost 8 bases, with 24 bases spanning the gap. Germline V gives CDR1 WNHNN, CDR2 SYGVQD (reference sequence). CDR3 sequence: CASSVGGSKTYPDEQFF. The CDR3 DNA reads TGCGCCAGCAGTGTGGGGGGTTCCAAGACTTACCCAGATGAGCAGTTCTTC.

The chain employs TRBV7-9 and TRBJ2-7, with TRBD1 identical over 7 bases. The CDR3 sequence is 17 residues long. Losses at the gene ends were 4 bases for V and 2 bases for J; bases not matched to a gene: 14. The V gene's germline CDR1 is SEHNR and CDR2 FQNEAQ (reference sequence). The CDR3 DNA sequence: TGTGCCAGCAGCTCCAAACCGCTCGACAGGGTCGCCTACGAGCAGTACTTC. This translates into CASSSKPLDRVAYEQYF.